This T cell receptor (beta chain) is from a study of shared clonotypes between healthy human individuals. Study as a whole: Contributing individuals were a couple of females and three males aged 18 to 49. Points from the study as a whole: Larger estimated richness was generally seen in naive subsets than in memory subsets.

CDR3 length: 17 amino acids. Several immunoSEQ 96-well plates shared each subset's DNA, each plate a replicate. Here immunoSEQ multiplex PCR was the method, and the copy in TCRdb shows in-frame clones only, minus some. This sample has approximately 2,300,000 clones, with less than 95% found just once. About this clone: Its antigen remains unidentified.

The TCR was taken from a man aged 18 to 35 in good health. Some clones in this sample may be carry-over from other donors' samples. The sequencing sample was made of naive CD4+ T cells from PBMCs. Subset described: CD45RA+ positively selected. V usage is TRBV21-1 and J usage is TRBJ2-3; the D call TRBD1 from the table was never checked on the DNA. TRBV21-1 is annotated as a pseudogene. The CDR3 sequence: CASSKVWTVLSTDTQYF. CDR3 bases: TGTGCCAGCAGCAAAGTCTGGACAGTACTAAGCACAGATACGCAGTATTTT.